This T cell receptor (beta chain) was found in a study of T-cell reconstitution after alpha-beta-depleted transplantation in children. A library of TCRbeta sequences, prepared with unique molecular identifiers, was generated. TCRdb processed the PCR reads anew with MiXCR; each CDR3 protein has one entry. The data show 100,000 to 150,000 distinct CDR3 sequences, 23% seen once. This clonotype was found many times. Its target is not known. Findings and caveats of the study: T-cell counts and diversity at one year following transplant were attributed mainly to newly produced T cells. The high TCRbeta diversity at day 60 in some patients came from surviving recipient T cells and thymic progenitors.

There are 13 residues in the CDR3. V lost 5 bases and J 3 bases, leaving 11 bases between the germline ends. The chain carries TRBV12-3 or TRBV12-4 and TRBJ2-7; D is unresolved. This specimen consisted of PBMCs, mostly from graft donor cells, obtained 180 days after TCRalphabeta/CD19-depleted stem cell transplant. This receptor was taken from a male patient between 2 and 15 years old who had a stem cell transplant for chronic granulomatous disease, so the T cells may come from the graft donor. CDR3 residues: CASSPAPIYEQYF. DNA for the CDR3: TGTGCCAGCAGTCCGGCCCCCATCTACGAGCAGTACTTC.